These T cell receptor beta chains were read from a single sample in a study of cytomegalovirus exposure and HLA in healthy donors. Only in-frame clones appear in the TCRdb table, and some are missing; sequencing was by immunoSEQ multiplex PCR. The table includes some 180,000 clones, roughly three quarters detected once. Sequencing was performed on PBMCs. The receptor source for this set is a woman aged 25 to 39 in good health and CMV-seropositive. Each CDR3 is given with its conserved first and last residue. Each record gives: clone size, V gene, D gene, J gene, CDR3 DNA, CDR3 protein. D genes are given only for firm matches. Not every row has a clone size; where given, it reads once, few, many or a size class.

size: few; V: TRBV7-2; D: -; J: TRBJ1-1; DNA: TGTGCCAGCAGCTTATTCAGGGGCGAGTCCACTGAAGCTTTCTTT; CDR3: CASSLFRGESTEAFF
size: -; V: TRBV7-6; D: -; J: TRBJ1-4; DNA: TGTGCCAGCAGCTTAGCGCAAGGGGTGGGGGAAAAACTGTTTTTT; CDR3: CASSLAQGVGEKLFF
size: few; V: TRBV14; D: -; J: TRBJ2-7; DNA: TGTGCCAGCAGCCAAGGGGGGCGGAGTCGGCAGTACTTC; CDR3: CASSQGGRSRQYF
size: few; V: TRBV15; D: TRBD1; J: TRBJ1-3; DNA: TGTGCCACCAGCAGAGATATCGGGACAGGGGCTGGAAACACCATATATTTT; CDR3: CATSRDIGTGAGNTIYF
size: -; V: TRBV28; D: TRBD1; J: TRBJ2-7; DNA: TGTGCCAGCACCCCGGGACAGGGGTTTTACGAGCAGTACTTC; CDR3: CASTPGQGFYEQYF
size: few; V: TRBV2; D: -; J: TRBJ2-5; DNA: TGTGCCAGCAGTGAACAGGACTTCCAAGAGACCCAGTACTTC; CDR3: CASSEQDFQETQYF
size: -; V: TRBV4-3; D: TRBD2; J: TRBJ2-3; DNA: TGCGCCAGCAGCCAAGATACCAGCGGGGGGGAGACGGGCACAGATACGCAGTATTTT; CDR3: CASSQDTSGGETGTDTQYF
size: once; V: TRBV23-1; D: TRBD1; J: TRBJ1-4; DNA: TGCGCCAGGGGACAGGGGGATGAAAAACTGTTTTTT; CDR3: CARGQGDEKLFF
size: -; V: TRBV5-1; D: -; J: TRBJ1-1; DNA: TGCGCCAGCAGCCCTTTAGGGAGTAGGACTGAAGCTTTCTTT; CDR3: CASSPLGSRTEAFF
size: -; V: TRBV7-9; D: TRBD1; J: TRBJ1-1; DNA: TGTGCCAGCAGCTTTTTGACAGGGTTGATGAACACTGAAGCTTTCTTT; CDR3: CASSFLTGLMNTEAFF
size: -; V: TRBV7-2; D: TRBD2; J: TRBJ2-7; DNA: TGTGCCAGCAGCTTAGAGGCGGGGGGGCGCTACGAGCAGTACTTC; CDR3: CASSLEAGGRYEQYF
size: few; V: TRBV5-6; D: -; J: TRBJ2-7; DNA: TGTGCCAGCAGCTTGAGTGGCACTAACGAGCAGTACTTC; CDR3: CASSLSGTNEQYF
size: -; V: TRBV4-3; D: -; J: TRBJ2-7; DNA: TGCGCCAGCAGCCAAGGCGGTGGGGGCCAGGGCAGATACTACGAGCAGTACTTC; CDR3: CASSQGGGGQGRYYEQYF
size: -; V: TRBV21-1; D: -; J: TRBJ2-2; DNA: TGTGCCAGCAGCACGGACAGGGTTGGCGCCGGGGAGCTGTTTTTT; CDR3: CASSTDRVGAGELFF
size: -; V: TRBV11-3; D: TRBD1; J: TRBJ2-5; DNA: TGTGCCAGCAGCCCTAATCGGGACAGAAAAGAGACCCAGTACTTC; CDR3: CASSPNRDRKETQYF
size: -; V: TRBV27; D: TRBD2; J: TRBJ2-1; DNA: TGTGCCAGCAGTTCAGGACTAGCGGGGGGACGATCCTACAATGAGCAGTTCTTC; CDR3: CASSSGLAGGRSYNEQFF
size: -; V: TRBV7-2; D: -; J: TRBJ2-1; DNA: TGTGCCAGCAGCTTAGGGGCACGGGGGTGGTTCTTC; CDR3: CASSLGARGWFF
size: -; V: TRBV2; D: -; J: TRBJ2-5; DNA: TGTGCCAGCCGATGGGGGCGGCGAGAGACCCAGTACTTC; CDR3: CASRWGRRETQYF
size: -; V: TRBV7-3; D: -; J: TRBJ1-4; DNA: TGTGCCAGCAGCCGGACAGCTAATGAAAAACTGTTTTTT; CDR3: CASSRTANEKLFF
size: -; V: TRBV27; D: -; J: TRBJ2-5; DNA: TGTGCCAGCAGTTCGAGACTGGTGCAAGAGACCCAGTACTTC; CDR3: CASSSRLVQETQYF
size: -; V: TRBV29-1; D: -; J: TRBJ1-2; DNA: TGCAGCGTTGTAGTCCGGGACTATGGCTACACCTTC; CDR3: CSVVVRDYGYTF
size: -; V: TRBV28; D: TRBD1; J: TRBJ1-6; DNA: TGTGCCAGCAGGCGTGACAGGGGGCGGAATTCACCCCTCCACTTT; CDR3: CASRRDRGRNSPLHF
size: -; V: TRBV28; D: -; J: TRBJ2-2; DNA: TGTGCCAGCCTAGGCCCGGGTAGCACCGGGGAGCTGTTTTTT; CDR3: CASLGPGSTGELFF
size: -; V: TRBV27; D: TRBD1; J: TRBJ2-7; DNA: TGTGCCAGCAGTCCACGGGGGGACAGGGGTGCGCAGTACTTC; CDR3: CASSPRGDRGAQYF
size: -; V: TRBV7-2; D: -; J: TRBJ2-5; DNA: TGTGCCAGCAGCTTAGACACAGGGACCCAGTACTTC; CDR3: CASSLDTGTQYF